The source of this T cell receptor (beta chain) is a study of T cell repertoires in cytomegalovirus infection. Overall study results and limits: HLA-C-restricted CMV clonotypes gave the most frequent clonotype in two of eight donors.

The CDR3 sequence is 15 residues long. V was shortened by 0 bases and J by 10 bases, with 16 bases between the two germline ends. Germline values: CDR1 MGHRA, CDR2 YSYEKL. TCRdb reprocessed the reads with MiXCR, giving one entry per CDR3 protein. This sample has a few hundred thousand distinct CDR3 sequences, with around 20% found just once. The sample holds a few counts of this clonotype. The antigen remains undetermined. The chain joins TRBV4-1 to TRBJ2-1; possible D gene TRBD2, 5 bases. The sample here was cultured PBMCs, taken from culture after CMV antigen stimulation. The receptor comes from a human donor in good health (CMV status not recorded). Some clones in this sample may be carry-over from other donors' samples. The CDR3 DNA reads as TGCGCCAGCAGCCAAGAAGTCAGCGGTTCAACCGAGCAGTTCTTC. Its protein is CASSQEVSGSTEQFF.